What follows are 9 T cell receptor beta chains derived from one specimen sequenced in a study of T cells after yellow fever vaccination. TCRdb itself ran the 5' RACE reads through MiXCR, one entry per CDR3 protein. The data show 500,000 to 650,000 distinct CDR3 sequences, around 12% seen once. The starting material was PBMCs, obtained on the day of the yellow fever booster vaccination. The receptors here all came from a man aged 30-40 years who received the YFV17D yellow fever vaccine.

The CDR3 sequence is CSVCRAGSSTDTQYF. The CDR3 DNA follows: TGCAGCGTTTGTAGGGCTGGATCTAGCACAGATACGCAGTATTTT. V gene TRBV29-1 combines with J gene TRBJ2-3; no definite D call. V lost 5 bases to trimming and J lost 0 bases, with 15 bases between them. CDR3 length equals 15 residues. Germline CDR1 is SQVTM and CDR2 is ANQGSEA.

This clonotype has just a few counts. The chain couples TRBV7-6 to TRBJ2-3, with D unresolved. The CDR3 is 15 residues long. V dropped 2 bases and J dropped 5 bases, with 14 bases sitting between them. CDR1 is SGHVS, CDR2 FNYEAQ, per germline. CDR3 DNA sequence: TGTGCCAGCAGCTTAATGGCGAGAGCTGGAGATACGCAGTATTTT. It translates to CASSLMARAGDTQYF.

This clonotype was found many times. V and J are TRBV28 and TRBJ2-7; perhaps TRBD1 as D (6 bases). This CDR3 spans 14 amino acids. Germline loops: CDR1 MDHEN, CDR2 SYDVKM. Trimming removed 3 bases from V and 6 bases from J, with 15 bases in between. CDR3 DNA sequence: TGTGCCAGCAGTTTGCAGGGGTTGAGGATCGAGCAGTACTTC. It translates to CASSLQGLRIEQYF. Variable domain in full (rest from reference TRBV28 and TRBJ2-7): DVKVTQSSRYLVKRTGEKVFLECVQDMDHENMFWYRQDPGLGLRLIYFSYDVKMKEKGDIPEGYSVSREKKERFSLILESASTNQTSMYLCASSLQGLRIEQYFGPGTRLTVT.

This clonotype came up a few times. CDR3 bases: TGCGCCAGCAGCCCCGTGGAGGTGCAGTACGAGCAGTACTTC. Translation gives CASSPVEVQYEQYF. The chain is built from TRBV5-1 and TRBJ2-7, with D possibly TRBD2 on 5 matching bases. V shed 4 bases and J shed 4 bases, with 15 bases lying between them. Germline V gene sequence: CDR1 SGHRS, CDR2 YFSETQ. This CDR3 comprises 14 residues. The complete variable domain, with remaining parts taken from reference TRBV5-1 and TRBJ2-7, reads KAGVTQTPRYLIKTRGQQVTLSCSPISGHRSVSWYQQTPGQGLQFLFEYFSETQRNKGNFPGRFSGRQFSNSRSEMNVSTLELGDSALYLCASSPVEVQYEQYFGPGTRLTVT.

This chain connects TRBV6-2 or TRBV6-3 to TRBJ2-4; 7 bases align to TRBD1. V shed 7 bases and J 5 bases; nucleotides not matched to a gene: 2. This CDR3 comprises 12 residues. Germline assignment: CDR1 MNHEY and CDR2 SVGEGT. In nucleotides, the CDR3 is TGTGCCAGCACCCAGGGGGAAAACATTCAGTACTTC. It translates to CASTQGENIQYF.

This clonotype was seen a few times. The chain links TRBV7-8 to TRBJ2-1; D possibly corresponds to TRBD2 (6 bases). The V and J ends lost 5 bases and 4 bases respectively, with 18 bases between them. There are 16 residues in the CDR3. Per germline, CDR1 SGHVS and CDR2 FQNEAQ. The CDR3 DNA follows: TGTGCCAGCAGCCCCCGAGGGGACTTTGGGTACAATGAGCAGTTCTTC. This translates into CASSPRGDFGYNEQFF.

This clonotype was seen just once. Relative to the germline gene, one junction end is altered; a read error may explain this. The chain joins TRBV20-1 to TRBJ2-1; 11 bases match TRBD2. CDR3 size: 16 residues. Germline CDR1 is DFQATT and CDR2 is SNEGSKA (reference sequence). This CDR3 is CCARALAGGSYNEQFF. CDR3 coding DNA: TGCTGTGCTAGAGCTTTAGCGGGAGGGTCCTACAATGAGCAGTTCTTC.

This chain connects TRBV20-1 to TRBJ2-1; possibly TRBD1 for D (6 bases). Germline loops: CDR1 DFQATT, CDR2 SNEGSKA (reference sequence). Trimming left V 5 bases short and J 5 bases short, with 19 bases between. This CDR3 has 15 amino acids. CDR3 DNA sequence: TGCAGTGCTTTTCAAGGACAGATCCTGAACAATGAGCAGTTCTTC. Protein: CSAFQGQILNNEQFF.

This clonotype has ten or more counts. This chain links TRBV7-8 with TRBJ2-2; a possible D gene is TRBD1 (5 bases). The CDR3 consists of 14 residues. Germline values: CDR1 SGHVS, CDR2 FQNEAQ. The ends were cut back, 5 bases at V and 0 bases at J, with 7 bases in the middle. DNA of the CDR3: TGTGCCAGCAGCCAAGGGGCGAACACCGGGGAGCTGTTTTTT. Amino acid sequence: CASSQGANTGELFF. Combining the CDR3 with reference TRBV7-8 and TRBJ2-2 gives the whole variable domain GAGVSQSPRYKVAKRGQDVALRCDPISGHVSLFWYQQALGQGPEFLTYFQNEAQLDKSGLPSDRFFAERPEGSVSTLKIQRTQQEDSAVYLCASSQGANTGELFFGEGSRLTVL.